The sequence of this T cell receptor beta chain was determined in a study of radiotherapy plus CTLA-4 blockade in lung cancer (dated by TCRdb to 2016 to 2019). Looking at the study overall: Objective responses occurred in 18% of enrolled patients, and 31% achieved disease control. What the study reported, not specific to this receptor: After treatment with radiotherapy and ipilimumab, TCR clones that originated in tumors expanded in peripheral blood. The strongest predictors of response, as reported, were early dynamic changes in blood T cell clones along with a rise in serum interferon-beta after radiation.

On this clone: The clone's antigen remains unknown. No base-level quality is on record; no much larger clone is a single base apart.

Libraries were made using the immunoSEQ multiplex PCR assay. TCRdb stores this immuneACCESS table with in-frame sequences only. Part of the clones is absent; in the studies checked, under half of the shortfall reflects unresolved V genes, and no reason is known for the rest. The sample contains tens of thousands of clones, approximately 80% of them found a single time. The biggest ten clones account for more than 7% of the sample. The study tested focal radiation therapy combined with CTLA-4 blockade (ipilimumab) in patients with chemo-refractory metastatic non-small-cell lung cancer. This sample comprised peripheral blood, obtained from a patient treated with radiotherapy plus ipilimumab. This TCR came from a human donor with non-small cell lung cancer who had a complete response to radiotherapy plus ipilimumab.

The nucleotide sequence is given as TGTGCCTGGAAGATTAGCTCTGGGGCCAACGTCCTGACTTTC. It is translated as CAWKISSGANVLTF. The chain employs TRBV30 and TRBJ2-6; the D gene is not confidently resolved. CDR1 GTSNPN and CDR2 SVGIG were looked up in the germline V gene (reference sequence). The CDR3 numbers 14 residues from cysteine through phenylalanine. Just the 42-base CDR3 DNA is kept, in frame starting at base 1. V loses 4 bases, J loses 0 bases, and the germline ends lie 7 bases apart.